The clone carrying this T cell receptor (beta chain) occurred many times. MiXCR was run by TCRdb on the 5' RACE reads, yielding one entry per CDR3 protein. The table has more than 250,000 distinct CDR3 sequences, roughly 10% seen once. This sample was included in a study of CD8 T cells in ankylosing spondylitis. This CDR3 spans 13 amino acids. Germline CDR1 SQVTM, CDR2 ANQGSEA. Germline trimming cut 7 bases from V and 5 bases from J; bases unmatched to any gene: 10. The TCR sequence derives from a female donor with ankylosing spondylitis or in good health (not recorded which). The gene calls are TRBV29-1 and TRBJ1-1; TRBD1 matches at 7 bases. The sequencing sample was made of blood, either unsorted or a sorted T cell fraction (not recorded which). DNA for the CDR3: TGCAGCGCTGGACCAGGGGGGATTACTGAAGCTTTCTTT. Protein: CSAGPGGITEAFF.